Presented here are 5 T cell receptor beta chains from one specimen sequenced in a study of T cells in Graves' hyperthyroidism and ophthalmopathy (dated by TCRdb to about 2019). To prepare the library, multiplex PCR was applied. The sample was run on an Illumina HiSeq 2000. Amplification of TCR beta CDR3 regions was carried out from RNA transcripts. For the first round of RT-PCR on the TCR CDR3, the HTBI primer set was used together with the Qiagen OneStep RT-PCR kit. Clones were called with MiXCR by TCRdb after fastp trimmed the public reads at Q25, and only in-frame beta chains were retained. Each entry merges the rows of one CDR3 protein and shows their most common DNA and genes. Across this sample there are 540,000 or so distinct CDR3 sequences, with under 60% seen only once. Jointly, the top ten make up 19% of the sample. The sequenced sample was peripheral blood or thyroid tissue (not recorded which). Receptors originate from an adult woman with Graves' disease, either hyperthyroidism or ophthalmopathy (not recorded which).

This clonotype was recorded many times. This chain joins TRBV2 and TRBJ1-5; 9 bases align to TRBD1. CDR3 length equals 15 residues. Germline values: CDR1 SNHLY, CDR2 FYNNEI. V dropped 4 bases and J dropped 6; count of bases not matched to a gene: 7. CDR3 residues: CASSGDREGGQPQHF. The CDR3 coding sequence is TGTGCCAGCAGTGGGGACAGGGAAGGTGGTCAGCCCCAGCATTTT.

This clonotype occurred a few times. V is TRBV24-1 and J is TRBJ2-3; D is possibly TRBD1 (5 bases). This CDR3 has 14 amino acids. CDR1 and CDR2 from the germline V gene are KGHDR and SFDVKD. Trimming stripped 5 bases from V and 0 bases from J, with 8 bases between. Here the CDR3 reads CATSGGSSTDTQYF. As DNA, the CDR3 is TGTGCCACCAGTGGGGGCAGCAGCACAGATACGCAGTATTTT.

The chain links TRBV20-1 to TRBJ1-5; 8 bases are shared with TRBD1. There are 14 residues in the CDR3. Looked up from germline, CDR1 is DFQATT and CDR2 is SNEGSKA (reference sequence). Losses at the gene ends were 6 bases for V and 4 bases for J; bases not matched to a gene: 8. The CDR3 region has the DNA TGCAGTGCACCGGACAACAGGGGGAATCAGCCCCAGCATTTT. Protein: CSAPDNRGNQPQHF.

On this clonotype: An end of the junction does not agree with germline; a read error may underlie this. J is TRBJ1-3 and V is TRBV10-2; the D is unclear. Germline CDR1 WSHSY, CDR2 SAAADI. The CDR3 sequence is 13 residues long. CDR3 loop: CASTDLVGNTIYF. CDR3 sequence (DNA): TGTGCCAGCACCGACCTCGTGGGAAACACCATATATTTT.

At least ten counts were recorded for this clonotype. The CDR3 ends on some other residue instead of the conserved phenylalanine or tryptophan, so this is likely a read error. No DNA is shown, since the ends of the CDR3 on it are uncertain; the CDR3 is the one TCRdb lists. The J gene is TRBJ1-1, the V gene TRBV7-8; the D call TRBD1 from the table was never checked on the DNA. The CDR3 comprises 11 residues, both ends counted. Germline CDR1 SGHVS, CDR2 FQNEAQ. The CDR3 loop reads CASSLSGTGIL.